Following are 15 T cell receptor beta chains from one sample sequenced in a study of identical twins (dated by TCRdb to 2016 to 2017). The library was produced with 5' RACE. The sequencer listed for this sample is Illumina HiSeq 2000. TCRdb applied fastp at Q25 and MiXCR to the public reads, then kept only in-frame beta chains. Every entry covers one CDR3 protein and lists the most common genes and DNA from its rows. A total of a few hundred thousand distinct CDR3 sequences appear in this sample, approximately 9.6% of them only once. Under 3% of the sample is held by the ten biggest clonotypes. The sample also formed part of further work on yellow fever vaccine responses in identical twins.

Sequencing was done on a sample of PBMCs. The receptors derive from a woman between 18 and 29 years old in good health.

The chain combines TRBV20-1 with TRBJ2-1, with D perhaps matching TRBD2 (5 bases). Germline values: CDR1 DFQATT, CDR2 SNEGSKA (reference sequence). There are 15 residues in the CDR3. Trimming removed 0 bases from V and 7 bases from J, with 16 bases in between. DNA for the CDR3: TGCAGTGCTAGAGATGGGGAAATCCTAGCTAATGAGCAGTTCTTC. Its translation: CSARDGEILANEQFF.

This clonotype was seen a handful of times. The chain joins TRBV7-8 to TRBJ2-2, with D maybe TRBD1 (6 bases). Germline CDR1 SGHVS, CDR2 FQNEAQ. This CDR3 has 15 amino acids. V lost 5 bases and J lost 11, with 21 bases in between. CDR3: CASSPRDNTLKELFF. In nucleotides, the CDR3 is TGTGCCAGCAGCCCCCGGGACAACACCCTGAAAGAGCTGTTTTTT.

This clonotype was seen at least ten times. This rearrangement joins TRBV14 to TRBJ2-7; D is possibly TRBD1 or TRBD2 (5 bases each). The CDR3 is made up of 17 amino acids. V was clipped by 4 bases and J by 0 bases, with 19 bases between them. Germline V gene data show CDR1 as SGHDN and CDR2 as FVKESK. CDR3 region: CASSLTIRDGTSYEQYF. The CDR3 coding sequence is TGTGCCAGCAGCCTGACTATCCGGGACGGGACCTCCTACGAGCAGTACTTC.

Note on this clonotype: Its ends do not fully match the called genes, so a read error is possible. The chain uses TRBV20-1 and TRBJ2-7; 8 positions agree with TRBD2. This CDR3 has 15 amino acids. Looked up from germline, CDR1 is DFQATT and CDR2 is SNEGSKA (reference sequence). The CDR3 DNA is TGCAGTGCACCTTCTAGCGGGCTTTACTCCTACGAGCAAAACTTC. Translating it yields CSAPSSGLYSYEQNF.

The sample holds a few counts of this clonotype. The chain joins TRBV4-2 to TRBJ2-7, with 8 positions matching TRBD1. Germline CDR1 and CDR2: LGHNA and YNFKEQ. This CDR3 spans 15 amino acids. With 0 bases clipped from V and 5 bases from J, the junction kept 6 bases outside the gene matches. The CDR3 region is CASSQDGTGGNEQYF. The CDR3 coding sequence is TGTGCCAGCAGCCAAGATGGGACAGGCGGAAACGAGCAGTACTTC.

The chain links TRBV18 to TRBJ2-5, with D hard to call. Germline CDR1 KGHSH, CDR2 LQKENI. V was shortened by 5 bases and J by 4 bases, with 23 bases between the two germline ends. The CDR3 spans 17 residues. DNA of the CDR3: TGTGCCAGCTCATTAACCTCCATGGTTGTTCAAGGAGAGACCCAGTACTTC. Amino acid sequence: CASSLTSMVVQGETQYF.

About this clonotype itself: An end of the junction does not agree with germline; a read error may underlie this. J is TRBJ2-3 and V is TRBV27, with a weak D call TRBD2 (6 bases). Looked up from germline, CDR1 is MNHEY and CDR2 is SMNVEV (reference sequence). The CDR3 is 15 amino acids. The CDR3 sequence is CASSLSEGLPDTQYF. For the CDR3, the DNA is TGTGCCAGCAGTCTATCGGAGGGACTTCCAGATACGCAGTATTTT.

This clonotype has more than one count but fewer than ten. The chain carries TRBV11-2 and TRBJ2-5, with D perhaps matching TRBD1 (6 bases). The CDR3 runs 14 residues. Germline V CDR1 and CDR2: SGHAT, FQNNGV. V shed 3 bases and J shed 4 bases, with 12 bases lying between them. The CDR3 sequence: CASSFTGRRETQYF. CDR3 DNA sequence: TGTGCCAGCAGCTTCACAGGGCGACGAGAGACCCAGTACTTC.

The CDR3 DNA is TGCAGTGCTGGACTAGCGGGAGTAAGGGGGGAGCAGTTCTTC. As protein: CSAGLAGVRGEQFF. This chain links TRBV20-1 with TRBJ2-1; TRBD2 matches 13 bases. This CDR3 is 14 amino acids long. Germline-derived CDR1 and CDR2 are DFQATT and SNEGSKA (reference sequence). The J segment lost 10 bases and the V segment lost 5 bases, leaving 8 bases of the junction unmatched.

This clonotype has ten or more counts. The rearrangement links TRBV27 to TRBJ2-5; 7 positions match TRBD2. The CDR3 spans 13 residues. The germline CDR1 and CDR2 sequences are MNHEY and SMNVEV (reference sequence). The J segment lost 5 bases and the V segment lost 7 bases, leaving 7 bases of the junction unmatched. The DNA of the CDR3 is TGTGCCAGCACAAAGGGAGGGGACGAGACCCAGTACTTC. Its translation: CASTKGGDETQYF.

The chain combines TRBV6-5 with TRBJ2-3; perhaps TRBD2 as D (6 bases). The V end lost 2 bases, the J end lost 1 base, and 13 bases lay between the germline ends. CDR3 length: 16 amino acids. Germline-derived CDR1 and CDR2 are MNHEY and SVGAGI. CDR3 sequence reads: CASSYIRELGTDTQYF. The CDR3 DNA is TGTGCCAGCAGTTACATCCGGGAGTTAGGCACAGATACGCAGTATTTT.

This clonotype was found many times. At one boundary the junction diverges from the germline segment, which might be a read error. The chain recombines TRBV7-2 with TRBJ2-5; D may be TRBD1 (6 bases). The CDR3 contains 14 residues. Germline-derived CDR1 and CDR2 are SGHTA and FQGNSA. CDR3 in amino acids: CASSLAPRGETQYF. The CDR3 coding sequence is TGTGCCAGCAGCCTAGCACCGAGGGGGGAGACCCAGTACTTC.

The V gene is TRBV7-2, the J gene TRBJ2-1; 9 bases map to TRBD2. The CDR3 runs to 14 residues. Germline V gene lookup returns CDR1 SGHTA and CDR2 FQGNSA. V trimming: 5 bases; J trimming: 14 bases; junction bases outside the gene matches: 13. The CDR3 DNA reads as TGTGCCAGCAGCCTCGTGGTAGCGGGGGCTATGGAGTTCTTC. This codes for CASSLVVAGAMEFF. Full variable domain (outside the CDR3, taken from reference TRBV7-2 and TRBJ2-1): GAGVSQSPSNKVTEKGKDVELRCDPISGHTALYWYRQSLGQGLEFLIYFQGNSAPDKSGLPSDRFSAERTGGSVSTLTIQRTQQEDSAVYLCASSLVVAGAMEFFGPGTRLTVL.

The chain employs TRBV20-1 and TRBJ2-2, with TRBD2 matching over 11 bases. Per germline, CDR1 DFQATT and CDR2 SNEGSKA (reference sequence). The J segment lost 2 bases and the V segment lost 4 bases, leaving 3 bases of the junction unmatched. This CDR3 has 15 residues. The DNA for the CDR3 is TGCAGTGCTATTAGCGGGGGGGCTAACACCGGGGAGCTGTTTTTT. Its protein is CSAISGGANTGELFF.

This clonotype was picked up a small number of times. The chain couples TRBV6-1 to TRBJ2-6; 9 nucleotides line up with TRBD1. CDR1 is MNHNS and CDR2 is SASEGT in the germline V gene. The CDR3 covers 17 residues. Unmatched junction bases numbered 6, after V lost 6 bases and J lost 0 bases. In DNA, the CDR3 is TGTGCCAGCAGCTCCCCGGGACAGGGCTCTGGGGCCAACGTCCTGACTTTC. This sequence encodes CASSSPGQGSGANVLTF.